This T cell receptor beta chain was captured in a study of identical twins. Findings and limits, study-wide: For zero-insertion analyses, partial confounding could come from invariant MAIT and iNKT cells. Within beta out-of-frame sequences, the excess sharing observed between twins was weaker.

This CDR3 comprises 13 residues. Trimming shortened V by 2 bases and J by 7 bases, and 9 bases separated the two germline ends. Per the germline V gene, CDR1 is MNHEY and CDR2 is SVGEGT. As regards this clonotype: Its antigen is currently unknown.

A universal primer site came from template switching; cDNA carried unique molecular identifiers. TCRdb ran MiXCR on the 5' RACE reads and lists one entry per CDR3 protein. The sample yields some 100,000 distinct CDR3 sequences, under 7% seen once. Sequencing was carried out using memory T cells sorted from blood. V usage is TRBV6-2 or TRBV6-3 and J usage is TRBJ1-5, with a tentative D call TRBD1 (5 bases). This clonotype was sampled from a woman aged 50 to 65 in good health. CDR3 region: CASSYRGEQPQHF. The CDR3, as DNA: TGTGCCAGCAGTTACCGAGGGGAGCAGCCCCAGCATTTT.